The sequence of this TCR beta chain was determined in a study of cytomegalovirus exposure and HLA in healthy donors. As for the study in general: HLA-typed donors were the source of about 85 million unique TCRs held in an early data release. Study-wide results and caveats: Among CMV-associated TCR beta chains, most appeared HLA-restricted in a later analysis. Cytomegalovirus association was assigned to over 150 TCR beta chains.

In the case of this clone: As yet, its antigen is unknown.

The ends lost 1 base at V and 6 bases at J; junction bases unmatched: 5. In germline, CDR1 is SGHDN, CDR2 FVKESK. The CDR3 extends over 14 amino acids. Primers for the PCR totalled 60 Vbeta and 13 Jbeta. Only in-frame clones appear in the TCRdb table, and some are missing; sequencing was by immunoSEQ multiplex PCR. The repertoire includes about 93,000 clones, about four fifths of them detected once, and 3% to 3.5% sits in the top ten. The sequencing input was PBMCs. The TCR was taken from a woman aged 40 to 55 in good health and CMV-seronegative. The rearrangement links TRBV14 to TRBJ2-7; TRBD2 matches 8 bases. DNA of the CDR3: TGTGCCAGCAGCCAAGCTCGACTAGCGTCCGAGCAGTACTTC. Residues: CASSQARLASEQYF.